These 29 T cell receptor beta chains were all obtained from the same sample, sequenced in a study of naive and memory T cell subsets. An equimolar mix of two oligonucleotides served as the beta constant-region primer for TRBC1 and TRBC2. TCRdb reprocessed the UMI-ligation and nested PCR reads with MiXCR, giving one entry per CDR3 protein. The data show 120,000 to 150,000 distinct CDR3 sequences, more than 15% seen once. What was sequenced was naive CD4+ T cells from blood. These receptors were taken from a human donor in good health.

Only a few counts were recorded for this clonotype. The CDR3 sequence is CASSPGGQQPQHF. CDR3 sequence (DNA): TGTGCCAGCAGTCCAGGGGGCCAACAGCCCCAGCATTTT. V usage is TRBV6-2 or TRBV6-3 and J usage is TRBJ1-5; 8 bases fit TRBD1. CDR1 and CDR2 from the germline V gene are MNHEY and SVGEGT. CDR3 length: 13 amino acids. The J segment lost 7 bases and the V segment lost 5 bases, leaving 4 bases of the junction unmatched.

This clonotype occurred a few times. The gene calls are TRBV7-2 and TRBJ1-5, with TRBD1 matching over 7 bases. The CDR3 totals 12 residues. Germline CDR1 is SGHTA and CDR2 is FQGNSA. The J segment lost 12 bases and the V segment lost 4 bases, leaving 6 bases of the junction unmatched. CDR3 residues: CASSSDRVSQHF. The DNA of the CDR3 is TGTGCCAGCAGCTCTGACAGGGTCAGCCAGCATTTT.

This clonotype was counted only a few times. The V and J genes are TRBV7-9 and TRBJ2-4; D uncertain. Germline V gene data show CDR1 as SEHNR and CDR2 as FQNEAQ (reference sequence). The CDR3 is 21 amino acids. V gave up 3 bases and J gave up 0 bases, with 27 bases separating them. CDR3 bases: TGTGCCAGCAGCTTGGCAAGTTTGGGAATTAGTCTTAACTCAGCCAAAAACATTCAGTACTTC. It encodes CASSLASLGISLNSAKNIQYF.

The chain combines TRBV7-9 with TRBJ2-3, with TRBD1 identical over 8 bases. From germline, CDR1 is SEHNR and CDR2 FQNEAQ (reference sequence). This CDR3 has 13 amino acids. V shed 6 bases, J shed 3 bases, and the junction held 2 bases outside the gene matches. This chain's CDR3 is CASRQGATDTQYF. The CDR3, as DNA: TGTGCCAGCAGGCAGGGGGCAACAGATACGCAGTATTTT.

This clonotype was counted between two and nine times. The V call is TRBV2, the J call TRBJ1-1; unclear D gene. In germline, CDR1 is SNHLY, CDR2 FYNNEI. V was pared by 7 bases and J by 3 bases, with 6 bases between. CDR3 length: 11 amino acids. The CDR3: CASTVDTEAFF. The CDR3 DNA reads TGTGCCAGCACGGTGGACACTGAAGCTTTCTTT.

In this sample, this clonotype turned up many times. The rearrangement uses TRBV14 and TRBJ2-5; 8 nucleotides align to TRBD1. Trimming removed 1 base from V and 5 bases from J; junction bases left unmatched: 12. Germline CDR1 and CDR2: SGHDN and FVKESK. The CDR3 covers 17 residues. CDR3 protein: CASSQAPGGAPWETQYF. The CDR3 region has the DNA TGTGCCAGCAGCCAAGCGCCAGGGGGCGCCCCCTGGGAGACCCAGTACTTC.

This clonotype came up many times. The chain links TRBV7-2 to TRBJ2-7; unclear D gene. This CDR3 has 12 residues. V gave up 0 bases and J gave up 4 bases, with 4 bases separating them. The V gene's germline CDR1 is SGHTA and CDR2 FQGNSA. The CDR3 sequence is CASSLATYEQYF. The CDR3 DNA sequence: TGTGCCAGCAGCTTAGCGACTTACGAGCAGTACTTC.

V and J are TRBV6-5 and TRBJ1-6, with 7 positions matching TRBD1. The CDR3 runs 14 residues. Germline V gene data show CDR1 as MNHEY and CDR2 as SVGAGI. The V segment lost 2 bases and the J segment 7 bases; nucleotides outside the gene matches: 2. The CDR3 region has the DNA TGTGCCAGCAGTTACGGGACAGCCAATTCACCCCTCCACTTT. Protein sequence: CASSYGTANSPLHF.

A few counts support this clonotype. The chain joins TRBV12-3 or TRBV12-4 to TRBJ2-1; D unclear. This CDR3 is built from 11 residues. The ends were cut back, 6 bases at V and 12 bases at J, with 12 bases in the middle. CDR3 coding DNA: TGTGCCAGCAGCTCGTCCGTTGGGCAGTTCTTC. It encodes CASSSSVGQFF.

V usage is TRBV20-1 and J usage is TRBJ2-5, with 7 bases fitting TRBD1. CDR1 DFQATT and CDR2 SNEGSKA come from the germline V gene (reference sequence). V shed 5 bases and J 2 bases; nucleotides not matched to a gene: 8. The CDR3 has 14 residues. Here the CDR3 reads CSAPRTGRQETQYF. Written as DNA, the CDR3 is TGCAGTGCTCCAAGGACAGGCAGACAAGAGACCCAGTACTTC.

This clonotype was counted at least ten times. The chain's CDR3 is CSVADGLAGASEQYF. The CDR3 nucleotides are TGCAGCGTTGCCGACGGACTAGCGGGAGCCTCCGAGCAGTACTTC. The gene calls are TRBV29-1 and TRBJ2-7; 13 bases match TRBD2. Germline CDR1 SQVTM, CDR2 ANQGSEA. J lost 6 bases, V lost 4 bases, and 9 bases had no gene match. CDR3 size: 15 residues.

Concerning this clonotype itself: A junction end diverges from the germline sequence, so it may reflect a read error. Here the CDR3 reads CSAGVGLETHYF. DNA for the CDR3: TGCAGCGCCGGGGTGGGACTGGAGACCCATTACTTC. J is TRBJ2-5 and V is TRBV29-1; possibly TRBD2 for D (6 bases). The CDR3 is 12 amino acids. CDR1 and CDR2 (germline): SQVTM, ANQGSEA.

The chain combines TRBV6-2 or TRBV6-3 with TRBJ2-7; 12 bases are a match to TRBD2. The V gene's germline CDR1 is MNHEY and CDR2 SVGEGT. V shed 4 bases and J 4 bases; nucleotides not matched to a gene: 11. The CDR3 is 17 residues long. The CDR3 coding sequence is TGTGCCAGCAGTTTTCGGGGTCTGACTAGCGGGAGTTACGAGCAGTACTTC. It encodes CASSFRGLTSGSYEQYF.

The chain combines TRBV5-4 with TRBJ2-1; D not certain. Trimming stripped 0 bases from V and 5 bases from J, with 9 bases between. This CDR3 contains 14 residues. Germline assignment: CDR1 SGHNT and CDR2 YYREEE (reference sequence). The CDR3 DNA is TGTGCCAGCAGCTTGGCGGCCGGCCACAATGAGCAGTTCTTC. It codes for CASSLAAGHNEQFF.

This sequence joins TRBV3-1 and TRBJ2-5, with D hard to call. Trimming removed 1 base at V and 10 bases at J, with 7 bases between. The V gene's germline CDR1 is LGHDT and CDR2 YNNKEL (reference sequence). CDR3 size: 11 residues. CDR3 sequence (DNA): TGTGCCAGCAGCCAAGGGTGGAACCAGTACTTC. As protein: CASSQGWNQYF.

This clonotype was seen a handful of times. An end of the junction differs from the germline gene, which may be a read error. The chain recombines TRBV7-9 with TRBJ2-5; D unclear. Germline V gene sequence: CDR1 SEHNR, CDR2 FQNEAQ (reference sequence). The CDR3 totals 10 residues. The CDR3 DNA sequence: TGTGCCAGCAGCCCAGAGATCCAGTACTTC. Protein product: CASSPEIQYF.

This clonotype was seen a few times. The rearrangement uses TRBV5-1 and TRBJ1-4; D is undetermined. Germline V gene data show CDR1 as SGHRS and CDR2 as YFSETQ. This CDR3 contains 15 residues. The V end lost 6 bases, the J end lost 5 bases, and 17 bases lay between the germline ends. CDR3 loop: CASNRTDDQNEKLFF. Here the CDR3 DNA reads TGCGCCAGCAACCGGACCGACGATCAGAATGAAAAACTGTTTTTT.

This clonotype was recorded a few times. This rearrangement joins TRBV10-3 to TRBJ2-3; D may be TRBD2 (6 bases). The germline V gene encodes CDR1 ENHRY and CDR2 SYGVKD. This CDR3 is 24 amino acids long. V was cut by 2 bases and J by 4 bases, with 40 bases left in between. The CDR3 protein is CAISERPTGTGPTHNPGGPDTQYF. The CDR3 DNA reads TGTGCCATCAGTGAGAGGCCCACCGGGACTGGCCCAACCCACAACCCAGGTGGCCCAGATACGCAGTATTTT.

This clonotype was found a few times. This chain connects TRBV12-3 or TRBV12-4 to TRBJ1-5; D call uncertain. The CDR3 is 15 residues long. V was clipped by 6 bases and J by 6 bases, with 18 bases between them. The CDR3 DNA reads as TGTGCCAGCAGGGCCGATACCCTAAGTGGTCAGCCCCAGCATTTT. Translating it yields CASRADTLSGQPQHF.

The rearrangement joins TRBV7-2 to TRBJ1-1; 9 nucleotides agree with TRBD1. The CDR3 loop spans 15 amino acids. V trimming: 1 base; J trimming: 10 bases; junction bases outside the gene matches: 10. Germline CDR1 SGHTA, CDR2 FQGNSA. CDR3 nucleotide sequence: TGTGCCAGCAGCTTAGGAGGGGACAGGGTTTTAGGAGCTTTCTTT. Protein product: CASSLGGDRVLGAFF.

The rearrangement joins TRBV28 to TRBJ1-2; 7 nucleotides line up with TRBD1. This CDR3 has 13 residues. Unmatched junction bases numbered 4, after V lost 5 bases and J lost 4 bases. Germline V gene sequence: CDR1 MDHEN, CDR2 SYDVKM. CDR3 loop: CASSPGQVYGYTF. The CDR3 DNA follows: TGTGCCAGCAGTCCCGGACAGGTCTATGGCTACACCTTC.

The V and J genes are TRBV28 and TRBJ2-1, with TRBD1 matching over 7 bases. J was trimmed by 2 bases and V by 3 bases; bases with no gene match: 1. CDR3 length: 14 amino acids. From germline, CDR1 is MDHEN and CDR2 SYDVKM. The CDR3 loop is CASSLTGPYNEQFF. DNA of the CDR3: TGTGCCAGCAGTTTGACAGGGCCCTACAATGAGCAGTTCTTC.

The rearrangement uses TRBV2 and TRBJ1-1; D remains unclear. V was cut by 3 bases and J by 10 bases, with 9 bases left in between. In germline, CDR1 is SNHLY, CDR2 FYNNEI. The CDR3 length is 11 residues. The CDR3 reads CASSDPTVAFF. In DNA, the CDR3 is TGTGCCAGCAGTGACCCGACCGTAGCTTTCTTT.

V is TRBV4-1 and J is TRBJ2-7; D call uncertain. Trimming left V 0 bases short and J 4 bases short, with 16 bases between. The CDR3 runs to 16 residues. Germline CDR1 reads MGHRA; CDR2 reads YSYEKL. The CDR3 DNA sequence: TGCGCCAGCAGCCAAGATCTTACTGGAGCGACGTACGAGCAGTACTTC. This translates into CASSQDLTGATYEQYF.

The table lists this clonotype with a few counts. The chain joins TRBV24-1 to TRBJ2-1, with 11 nucleotides matching TRBD1. The V and J ends lost 3 bases and 9 bases, in that order; junction bases with no gene match: 6. The CDR3 runs 15 residues. Germline loops: CDR1 KGHDR, CDR2 SFDVKD. In DNA form, the CDR3 reads TGTGCCACCAGTGATCCGGGACAGGGGGACTCTGAGCAGTTCTTC. Its translation is CATSDPGQGDSEQFF.

The table lists this clonotype with a few counts. V and J are TRBV3-1 and TRBJ2-2; TRBD2 is a possible D gene (5 bases). CDR1 is LGHDT and CDR2 is YNNKEL in the germline V gene (reference sequence). This CDR3 contains 14 residues. V lost 6 bases and J 4 bases, leaving 12 bases between the germline ends. CDR3 region: CASRRTSATGELFF. CDR3 DNA: TGTGCCAGCAGACGCACTAGTGCCACCGGGGAGCTGTTTTTT.

This chain connects TRBV6-5 to TRBJ1-4; weak D call: TRBD1 (6 bases). CDR1 and CDR2 (germline): MNHEY, SVGAGI. V was trimmed by 3 bases and J by 7 bases, leaving 15 bases between them. The CDR3 is made up of 15 amino acids. The CDR3: CASSYFPQGSEKLFF. The CDR3 nucleotides are TGTGCCAGCAGTTATTTTCCACAGGGAAGTGAAAAACTGTTTTTT.

This clonotype was seen repeatedly, ten times or more. This rearrangement joins TRBV29-1 to TRBJ2-7; no clear D. Deletions cut 5 bases from V and 0 bases from J, with 5 bases between. Per the germline V gene, CDR1 is SQVTM and CDR2 is ANQGSEA. The CDR3 totals 11 residues. CDR3 amino acids: CSVKASYEQYF. DNA of the CDR3: TGCAGCGTTAAGGCCTCCTACGAGCAGTACTTC.

This clonotype was picked up one time. The chain couples TRBV27 to TRBJ1-1, with D unresolved. The CDR3 sequence is 14 residues long. CDR1 is MNHEY, CDR2 SMNVEV, per germline (reference sequence). The germline V and J ends were trimmed by 6 bases and 4 bases, with 15 bases remaining between them. The CDR3 loop is CASRQRVGATEAFF. In DNA, the CDR3 is TGTGCCAGCAGGCAAAGGGTCGGAGCCACTGAAGCTTTCTTT.